These 4 T cell receptor beta chains were sequenced from one sample in a study of persistence of HIV-infected CD4 T cells. This was the immunoSEQ version 4 assay in survey mode. TCRdb's table, derived via immunoSEQ multiplex PCR, lists solely in-frame clones and lacks some. The sample carries about 64,000 clones, under 80% recorded once. What these receptors recognize is not known. An overlapping HIV-1 Gag peptide pool stimulated these cells at 0.95 to 1 ug/peptide/mL. Memory cells lacking CD40L and CD69 with high CD45RO were sorted. Here the sequenced sample was CD4+ T cells sorted from PBMCs after approximately 19-hour stimulation, taken from a patient who received antiretroviral therapy. Receptor source: an adult man with HIV who was CMV-seropositive.

V and J are TRBV7-6 and TRBJ2-2, with D perhaps matching TRBD2 (6 bases). Germline V CDR1 and CDR2: SGHVS, FNYEAQ. This CDR3 is 13 amino acids long. V dropped 1 base and J dropped 8 bases, with 8 bases sitting between them. The CDR3 reads CASSLGLAGELFF. In DNA, the CDR3 is TGTGCCAGCAGCTTAGGTCTAGCGGGGGAGCTGTTTTTT.

J is TRBJ1-5 and V is TRBV28; D is ambiguous. The length of the CDR3 is 15 residues. Trimming shortened V by 3 bases and J by 1 base, and 10 bases separated the two germline ends. Germline CDR1 reads MDHEN; CDR2 reads SYDVKM. In DNA, the CDR3 is TGTGCCAGCAGTTTTGGAGAGACCAGCAATCAGCCCCAGCATTTT. This encodes CASSFGETSNQPQHF.

The rearrangement joins TRBV2 to TRBJ1-3; 9 positions match TRBD1. Germline-derived CDR1 and CDR2 are SNHLY and FYNNEI. This CDR3 comprises 16 residues. V shed 7 bases, J shed 7 bases, and the junction held 14 bases outside the gene matches. The CDR3 loop is CASTSTGGILGNTIYF. CDR3 bases: TGTGCCAGCACGTCGACAGGGGGGATCTTGGGGAACACCATATATTTT.

The rearrangement joins TRBV6-6 to TRBJ2-7; 8 bases are a match to TRBD2. This CDR3 contains 14 residues. Trimming at V came to 7 bases and at J to 7 bases, leaving 12 bases not matched to a gene. Germline assignment: CDR1 MNHNY and CDR2 SVGAGI (reference sequence). Here the CDR3 reads CASNMGTRGGEQYF. The CDR3 coding sequence is TGTGCCAGCAATATGGGCACTCGGGGGGGAGAGCAGTACTTC.